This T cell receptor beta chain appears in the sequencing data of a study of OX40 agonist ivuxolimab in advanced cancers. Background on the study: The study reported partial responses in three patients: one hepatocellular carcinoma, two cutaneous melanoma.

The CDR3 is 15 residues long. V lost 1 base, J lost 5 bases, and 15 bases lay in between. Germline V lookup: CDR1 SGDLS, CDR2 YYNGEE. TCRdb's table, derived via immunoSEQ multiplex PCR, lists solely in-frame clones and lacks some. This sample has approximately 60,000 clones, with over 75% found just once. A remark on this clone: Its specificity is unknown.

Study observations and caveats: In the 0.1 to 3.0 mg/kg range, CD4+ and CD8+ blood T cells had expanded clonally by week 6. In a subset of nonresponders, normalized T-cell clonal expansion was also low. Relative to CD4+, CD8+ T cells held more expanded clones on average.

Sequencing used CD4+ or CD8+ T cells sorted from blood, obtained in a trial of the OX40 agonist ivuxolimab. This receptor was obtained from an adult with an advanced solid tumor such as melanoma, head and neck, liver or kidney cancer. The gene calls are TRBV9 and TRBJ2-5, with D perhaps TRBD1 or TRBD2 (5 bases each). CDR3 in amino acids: CASSVRTGQGETQYF. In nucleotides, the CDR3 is TGTGCCAGCAGCGTAAGGACGGGGCAAGGGGAGACCCAGTACTTC.